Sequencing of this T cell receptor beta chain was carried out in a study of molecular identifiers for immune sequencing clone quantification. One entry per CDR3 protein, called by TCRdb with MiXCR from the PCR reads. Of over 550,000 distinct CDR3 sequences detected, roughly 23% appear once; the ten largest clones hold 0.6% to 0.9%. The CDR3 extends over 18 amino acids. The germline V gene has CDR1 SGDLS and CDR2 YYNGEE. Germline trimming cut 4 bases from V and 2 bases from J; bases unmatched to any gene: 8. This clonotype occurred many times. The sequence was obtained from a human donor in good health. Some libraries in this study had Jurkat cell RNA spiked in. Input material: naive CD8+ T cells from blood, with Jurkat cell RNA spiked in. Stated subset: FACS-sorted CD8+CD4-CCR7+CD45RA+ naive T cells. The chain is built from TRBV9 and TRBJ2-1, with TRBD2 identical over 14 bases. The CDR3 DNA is TGTGCCAGCAGCTTATCGGGACTAGCGGGAGCTCCCTACAATGAGCAGTTCTTC. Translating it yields CASSLSGLAGAPYNEQFF.